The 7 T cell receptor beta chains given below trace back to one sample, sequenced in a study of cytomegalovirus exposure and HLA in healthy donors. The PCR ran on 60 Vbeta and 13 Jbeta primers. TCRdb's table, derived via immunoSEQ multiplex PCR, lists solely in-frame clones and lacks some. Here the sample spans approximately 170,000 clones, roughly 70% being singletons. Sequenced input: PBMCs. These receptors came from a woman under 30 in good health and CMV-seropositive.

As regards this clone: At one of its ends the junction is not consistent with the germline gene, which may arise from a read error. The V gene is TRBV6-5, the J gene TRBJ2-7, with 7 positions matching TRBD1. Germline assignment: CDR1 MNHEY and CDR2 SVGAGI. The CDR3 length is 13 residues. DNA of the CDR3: TGTGTCAGCAGTTACCGGGACAGCTACGAGCAGTACTTC. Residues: CVSSYRDSYEQYF.

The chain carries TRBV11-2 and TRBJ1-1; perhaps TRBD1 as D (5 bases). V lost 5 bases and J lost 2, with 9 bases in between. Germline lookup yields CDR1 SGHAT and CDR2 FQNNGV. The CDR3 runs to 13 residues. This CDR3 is CASSPDSNTEAFF. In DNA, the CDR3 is TGTGCCAGCAGCCCTGACAGCAACACTGAAGCTTTCTTT.

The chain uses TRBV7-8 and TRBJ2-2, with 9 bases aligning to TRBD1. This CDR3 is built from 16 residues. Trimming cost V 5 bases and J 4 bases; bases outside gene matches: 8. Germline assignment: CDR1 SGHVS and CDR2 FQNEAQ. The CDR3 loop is CASSPGTGWTTGELFF. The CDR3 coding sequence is TGTGCCAGCAGCCCCGGGACAGGGTGGACCACCGGGGAGCTGTTTTTT.

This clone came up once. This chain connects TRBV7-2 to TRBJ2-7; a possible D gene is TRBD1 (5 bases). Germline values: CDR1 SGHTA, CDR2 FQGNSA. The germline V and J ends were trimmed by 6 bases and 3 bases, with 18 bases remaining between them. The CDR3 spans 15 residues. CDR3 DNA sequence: TGTGCCAGCAGGCCCGCAGGGTTGGGGAACTACGAGCAGTACTTC. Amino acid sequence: CASRPAGLGNYEQYF.

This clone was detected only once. The CDR3 DNA reads as TGTGCCAGCAACCCTTCGACGGGGAATAATTCACCCCTCCACTTT. This encodes CASNPSTGNNSPLHF. The rearrangement links TRBV28 to TRBJ1-6; D is undetermined. The CDR3 loop spans 15 amino acids. The germline CDR1 and CDR2 sequences are MDHEN and SYDVKM. Trimming left V 7 bases short and J 5 bases short, with 15 bases between. Complete variable domain (other parts from reference TRBV28 and TRBJ1-6): DVKVTQSSRYLVKRTGEKVFLECVQDMDHENMFWYRQDPGLGLRLIYFSYDVKMKEKGDIPEGYSVSREKKERFSLILESASTNQTSMYLCASNPSTGNNSPLHFGNGTRLTVT.

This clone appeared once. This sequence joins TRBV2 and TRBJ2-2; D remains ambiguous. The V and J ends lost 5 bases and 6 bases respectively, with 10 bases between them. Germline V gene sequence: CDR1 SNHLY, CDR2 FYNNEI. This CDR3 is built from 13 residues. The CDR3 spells CASSSGYPGELFF. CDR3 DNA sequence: TGTGCCAGCAGTTCAGGTTACCCCGGGGAGCTGTTTTTT.

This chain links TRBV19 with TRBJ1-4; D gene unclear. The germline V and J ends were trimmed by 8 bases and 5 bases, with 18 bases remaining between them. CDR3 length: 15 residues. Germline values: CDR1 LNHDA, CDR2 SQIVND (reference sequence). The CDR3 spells CASHFTGKANEKLFF. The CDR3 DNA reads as TGTGCCAGTCACTTCACGGGGAAGGCGAATGAAAAACTGTTTTTT.